These 5 T cell receptor beta chains share one sample of origin, sequenced in a study of T cells in narcolepsy. Measured with immunoSEQ multiplex PCR; TCRdb has only the in-frame clones, and not every one. The sample carries about 27,000 clones, about four fifths recorded once. The sample taken for sequencing was memory (CD45RA-) CD4+ T cells from blood. These receptors were taken from a human donor in good health.

V is TRBV4-1 and J is TRBJ2-2; TRBD1 matches 7 bases. The CDR3 is made up of 20 amino acids. The V segment lost 0 bases and the J segment 4 bases; nucleotides outside the gene matches: 17. Germline assignment: CDR1 MGHRA and CDR2 YSYEKL. CDR3 coding DNA: TGCGCCAGCAGCCAAGAAGAGCTCGAAGGGACAGTGACAATCACCGGGGAGCTGTTTTTT. Residues: CASSQEELEGTVTITGELFF.

This clone has just one count. The V gene is TRBV11-2, the J gene TRBJ1-2; D is unclear. The CDR3 is 14 amino acids. The ends were cut back, 5 bases at V and 4 bases at J, with 14 bases in the middle. The V gene's germline CDR1 is SGHAT and CDR2 FQNNGV. CDR3 nucleotide sequence: TGTGCCAGCAGCCCTGGACGGAGTATCTATGGCTACACCTTC. Encoded protein: CASSPGRSIYGYTF.

The J gene is TRBJ1-4, the V gene TRBV27, with a tentative D call TRBD1 (6 bases). This CDR3 is built from 15 residues. V was shortened by 8 bases and J by 7 bases, with 20 bases between the two germline ends. Germline CDR1 and CDR2: MNHEY and SMNVEV (reference sequence). In DNA, the CDR3 is TGTGCCAGCCGGGGAGGGGGGGCTAACGGTGAAAAACTGTTTTTT. It codes for CASRGGGANGEKLFF.

Only a few counts were recorded for this clone. The chain has TRBV29-1 and TRBJ2-7, with D unclear. CDR1 is SQVTM and CDR2 is ANQGSEA in the germline V gene. The CDR3 runs 10 residues. V dropped 5 bases and J dropped 5 bases, with 7 bases sitting between them. The CDR3 spells CSVLSDEQYF. CDR3 sequence (DNA): TGCAGCGTTCTCAGCGACGAGCAGTACTTC.

The chain couples TRBV19 to TRBJ2-7, with D possibly matching TRBD2 (5 bases). The CDR3 runs 15 residues. Germline V gene data show CDR1 as LNHDA and CDR2 as SQIVND (reference sequence). Trimming cost V 5 bases and J 0 bases, with 14 bases left between them. DNA for the CDR3: TGTGCCAGTAGTCTCCGAGCGGAAAGCTCCTACGAGCAGTACTTC. Amino acids: CASSLRAESSYEQYF.